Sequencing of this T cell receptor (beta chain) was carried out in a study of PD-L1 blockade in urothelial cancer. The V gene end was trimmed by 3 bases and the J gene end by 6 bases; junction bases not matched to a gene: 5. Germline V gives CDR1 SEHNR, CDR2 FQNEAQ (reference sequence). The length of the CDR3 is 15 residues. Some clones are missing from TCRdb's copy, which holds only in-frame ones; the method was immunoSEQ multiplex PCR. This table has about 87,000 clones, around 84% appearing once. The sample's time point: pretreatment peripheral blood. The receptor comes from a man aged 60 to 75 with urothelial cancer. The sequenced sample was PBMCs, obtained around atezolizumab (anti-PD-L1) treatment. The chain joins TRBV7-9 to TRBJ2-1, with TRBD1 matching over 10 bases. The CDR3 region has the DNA TGTGCCAGCAGCTTTCCCCGACAGGGGGCCAATGAGCAGTTCTTC. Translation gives CASSFPRQGANEQFF.